These 32 T cell receptor beta chains came from one sample sequenced in a study of OX40 agonist ivuxolimab in advanced cancers. Receptor amplification or capture employed the immunoSEQ multiplex PCR assay. This immuneACCESS table, as held by TCRdb, lists in-frame sequences with V and J called but not all clones. Of the missing ones, under half trace to an unresolved V gene in checked studies; the others have no known cause. In all, the sample holds almost 80,000 clones, and roughly 84% of those were seen once. Roughly 0.25% of the sample belongs to the ten largest clones. Sample: CD4+ or CD8+ T cells sorted from blood, taken in a trial of the OX40 agonist ivuxolimab. These receptors all stem from an adult with an advanced solid tumor such as melanoma, head and neck, liver or kidney cancer.

On this clone: One end of the junction fails to match germline, which may point to a read error. This rearrangement joins TRBV7-9 to TRBJ1-2; perhaps TRBD1 as D (5 bases). This CDR3 is 12 amino acids long. Germline V gene lookup returns CDR1 SEHNR and CDR2 FQNEAQ (reference sequence). Here the CDR3 reads CASSLGDRGMAF. The CDR3 coding sequence is TGTGCCAGCAGCTTAGGAGACCGGGGGATGGCCTTC.

This clone was picked up one time. The rearrangement uses TRBV7-9 and TRBJ1-2; 7 positions agree with TRBD1. Germline V gives CDR1 SEHNR, CDR2 FQNEAQ (reference sequence). This CDR3 spans 14 amino acids. V shed 1 base, J shed 8 bases, and the junction held 7 bases outside the gene matches. CDR3 DNA sequence: TGTGCCAGCAGCTTAGAGGGGGCATCTCGGGGCTACACCTTC. Amino acids: CASSLEGASRGYTF.

V gene TRBV7-9 combines with J gene TRBJ1-2; TRBD1 matches at 7 bases. Looked up from germline, CDR1 is SEHNR and CDR2 is FQNEAQ (reference sequence). This CDR3 is 13 amino acids long. V was pared by 6 bases and J by 8 bases, with 9 bases of the junction left unmatched. For the CDR3, the DNA is TGTGCCAGCAGACACACAGGGGTAGGGGGCTACACCTTC. It yields the protein CASRHTGVGGYTF.

The chain employs TRBV5-5 and TRBJ2-7, with D unresolved. Germline CDR1 is SGHKS and CDR2 is YYEKEE (reference sequence). V lost 3 bases to trimming and J lost 3 bases, with 10 bases between them. CDR3 length equals 13 residues. CDR3 amino acids: CASSSQPGYEQYF. CDR3 DNA sequence: TGTGCCAGCAGCTCACAGCCCGGCTACGAGCAGTACTTC.

The V gene is TRBV10-3, the J gene TRBJ2-2; D is ambiguous. The germline CDR1 and CDR2 sequences are ENHRY and SYGVKD. The CDR3 runs 11 residues. V was pared by 8 bases and J by 5 bases, with 6 bases between. The CDR3 is CAIGRTGELFF. CDR3 DNA: TGTGCCATCGGACGGACCGGGGAGCTGTTTTTT.

The chain joins TRBV9 to TRBJ1-2; 7 bases are shared with TRBD1. The CDR3 covers 15 residues. Germline-derived CDR1 and CDR2 are SGDLS and YYNGEE. After removal of 0 bases from V and 2 bases from J, the junction contained 4 bases not matched to a gene. The CDR3 here is CASSVAETGNYGYTF. The CDR3 DNA follows: TGTGCCAGCAGCGTAGCTGAGACAGGGAACTATGGCTACACCTTC.

The V call is TRBV5-4, the J call TRBJ1-2; tentative D call: TRBD1 (5 bases). The V gene's germline CDR1 is SGHNT and CDR2 YYREEE (reference sequence). Trimming pared 0 bases from V and 4 bases from J, leaving 10 bases between. There are 14 residues in the CDR3. The CDR3 protein is CASSLGGSGYGYTF. CDR3 sequence (DNA): TGTGCCAGCAGCTTGGGGGGGAGCGGCTATGGCTACACCTTC.

The chain couples TRBV5-4 to TRBJ2-4; 7 nucleotides align to TRBD2. Germline CDR1 is SGHNT and CDR2 is YYREEE (reference sequence). The CDR3 sequence is 16 residues long. V trimming: 3 bases; J trimming: 8 bases; junction bases outside the gene matches: 14. The CDR3 region is CASSYSTGAGDDIQYF. The CDR3 region has the DNA TGTGCCAGCAGCTATTCAACCGGGGCGGGAGATGACATTCAGTACTTC.

The chain is built from TRBV6-5 and TRBJ1-1, with unresolved D. The germline CDR1 and CDR2 sequences are MNHEY and SVGAGI. Trimming took 1 base from V and 10 from J, leaving 7 bases between them. CDR3 length: 11 amino acids. The CDR3 region is CASSYLGGAFF. CDR3 DNA sequence: TGTGCCAGCAGTTACTTGGGCGGAGCTTTCTTT.

The V and J genes are TRBV7-9 and TRBJ1-2, with D tentatively TRBD1 (6 bases). V was clipped by 3 bases and J by 4 bases, with 6 bases between them. Germline V CDR1 and CDR2: SEHNR, FQNEAQ (reference sequence). This CDR3 contains 12 residues. The CDR3 region has the DNA TGTGCCAGCAGCTTGGACAGCTATGGCTACACCTTC. It specifies CASSLDSYGYTF.

This chain uses TRBV5-4 with TRBJ2-3, with D uncertain. The V gene's germline CDR1 is SGHNT and CDR2 YYREEE (reference sequence). Trimming cost V 4 bases and J 6 bases, with 15 bases left between them. This CDR3 region has 14 residues. CDR3 residues: CASSRGLQGDTQYF. DNA of the CDR3: TGTGCCAGCAGCAGAGGCCTACAAGGCGATACGCAGTATTTT.

V gene TRBV5-6 combines with J gene TRBJ1-2, with TRBD1 as a possible D gene (5 bases). Germline lookup yields CDR1 SGHDT and CDR2 YYEEEE. There are 13 residues in the CDR3. Trimming shortened V by 2 bases and J by 3 bases, and 8 bases separated the two germline ends. The DNA of the CDR3 is TGTGCCAGCAGCTTACGGGACGACTATGGCTACACCTTC. This translates into CASSLRDDYGYTF.

This clone was recorded only once. This rearrangement joins TRBV14 to TRBJ1-1; no clear D gene. The CDR3 covers 13 residues. CDR1 is SGHDN and CDR2 is FVKESK in the germline V gene. Trimming cost V 0 bases and J 11 bases, with 13 bases left between them. This CDR3 reads CASSQDSVGRAFF. The DNA of the CDR3 is TGTGCCAGCAGCCAAGATTCGGTAGGTCGGGCTTTCTTT.

The chain uses TRBV7-9 and TRBJ2-5, with TRBD1 matching 9 bases. Germline V gene lookup returns CDR1 SEHNR and CDR2 FQNEAQ (reference sequence). V lost 5 bases to trimming and J lost 5 bases; unmatched junction nucleotides: 9. CDR3 length: 15 residues. The CDR3 DNA reads as TGTGCCAGCAGCATTCGACAGGGGGTATCGGAGACCCAGTACTTC. This gives the protein CASSIRQGVSETQYF.

This CDR3 reads CASSLVVVAGGEQYF. CDR3 nucleotide sequence: TGTGCCAGCAGCTTAGTCGTAGTAGCGGGAGGCGAGCAGTACTTC. The chain combines TRBV7-2 with TRBJ2-7, with 10 bases aligning to TRBD2. The CDR3 covers 15 residues. CDR1 is SGHTA and CDR2 is FQGNSA in the germline V gene. The ends lost 1 base at V and 6 bases at J; junction bases unmatched: 6.

This chain connects TRBV5-1 to TRBJ2-7, with a possible D match to TRBD2 (8 bases). This CDR3 is built from 18 residues. The ends were cut back, 5 bases at V and 1 base at J, with 25 bases in the middle. Per germline, CDR1 SGHRS and CDR2 YFSETQ. CDR3 loop: CASSIGPGRAGGSYEQYF. CDR3 sequence (DNA): TGCGCCAGCAGTATAGGCCCCGGGAGGGCAGGGGGATCCTACGAGCAGTACTTC.

This chain uses TRBV5-4 with TRBJ2-1, with 8 positions matching TRBD1. V was clipped by 4 bases and J by 5 bases; unmatched bases: 11. The CDR3 runs to 16 residues. CDR1 and CDR2 (germline): SGHNT, YYREEE (reference sequence). In DNA, the CDR3 is TGTGCCAGCAGCCGAAGGGCCGGGACAGGCAACAATGAGCAGTTCTTC. Translating gives CASSRRAGTGNNEQFF.

The chain is built from TRBV7-9 and TRBJ2-5; 9 bases match TRBD2. The CDR3 has 14 residues. CDR1 is SEHNR, CDR2 FQNEAQ, per germline (reference sequence). V dropped 0 bases and J dropped 5; count of bases not matched to a gene: 1. The CDR3 protein is CASSLAGLAETQYF. CDR3 bases: TGTGCCAGCAGCTTAGCTGGACTAGCGGAGACCCAGTACTTC.

In its sample, this clone was seen once. The chain is built from TRBV7-9 and TRBJ2-3; a weak D match, TRBD2 (7 bases). CDR3 length equals 14 residues. Between the trimmed V and J ends, which lost 3 bases and 6 bases, there was a span of 13 bases. The germline CDR1 and CDR2 sequences are SEHNR and FQNEAQ (reference sequence). The CDR3 DNA is TGTGCCAGCAGCTTGGCGGGGGCAGGTGATACGCAGTATTTT. Protein: CASSLAGAGDTQYF. The variable domain in full, with the rest retrieved from reference TRBV7-9 and TRBJ2-3, is DTGVSQNPRHKITKRGQNVTFRCDPISEHNRLYWYRQTLGQGPEFLTYFQNEAQLEKSRLLSDRFSAERPKGSFSTLEIQRTEQGDSAMYLCASSLAGAGDTQYFGPGTRLTVL.

The chain combines TRBV5-1 with TRBJ2-5; D could derive from TRBD1 or TRBD2 (5 bases each). The CDR3 totals 13 residues. Deletions cut 6 bases from V and 3 bases from J, with 12 bases between. Germline CDR1 SGHRS, CDR2 YFSETQ. In DNA, the CDR3 is TGCGCCAGCAACGGGACGCCTAAAGAGACCCAGTACTTC. Translating gives CASNGTPKETQYF.

The chain carries TRBV18 and TRBJ1-2, with D possibly TRBD1 on 5 matching bases. Germline assignment: CDR1 KGHSH and CDR2 LQKENI. The CDR3 extends over 19 amino acids. V was clipped by 3 bases and J by 0 bases, with 23 bases between them. CDR3 sequence reads: CASSPRLGGPVGANYGYTF. CDR3 DNA: TGTGCCAGCTCACCTCGCTTGGGCGGCCCCGTGGGGGCTAACTATGGCTACACCTTC.

The chain recombines TRBV14 with TRBJ1-1; D remains unclear. The germline V and J ends were trimmed by 4 bases and 5 bases, with 11 bases remaining between them. The CDR3 loop spans 13 amino acids. Germline-derived CDR1 and CDR2 are SGHDN and FVKESK. CDR3 coding DNA: TGTGCCAGCAGCCCTCAGGAATTGACTGAAGCTTTCTTT. Protein sequence: CASSPQELTEAFF. The full variable domain, rest sourced from reference TRBV14 and TRBJ1-1, is EAGVTQFPSHSVIEKGQTVTLRCDPISGHDNLYWYRRVMGKEIKFLLHFVKESKQDESGMPNNRFLAERTGGTYSTLKVQPAELEDSGVYFCASSPQELTEAFFGQGTRLTVV.

The rearrangement links TRBV5-5 to TRBJ2-3; 8 positions agree with TRBD1. CDR1 and CDR2 (germline): SGHKS, YYEKEE (reference sequence). The CDR3 totals 16 residues. The junction had 6 bases not matched to a gene; V was cut back by 1 base and J by 2 bases. CDR3 nucleotide sequence: TGTGCCAGCAGCTTGTTTGCGGGACAGGTCACAGATACGCAGTATTTT. Its protein product is CASSLFAGQVTDTQYF.

V and J are TRBV28 and TRBJ2-1; 11 bases match TRBD2. This CDR3 contains 14 residues. From germline, CDR1 is MDHEN and CDR2 SYDVKM. V was clipped by 6 bases and J by 4 bases; unmatched bases: 2. In nucleotides, the CDR3 is TGTGCCAGCAGCAGACTAGCGGGATACAATGAGCAGTTCTTC. Its protein is CASSRLAGYNEQFF.

V and J are TRBV19 and TRBJ1-1, with D unclear. Germline-derived CDR1 and CDR2 are LNHDA and SQIVND (reference sequence). There are 14 residues in the CDR3. V lost 3 bases and J lost 7, with 15 bases in between. DNA for the CDR3: TGTGCCAGTAGTATGGGCCAGGAGAAGGGTGAAGCTTTCTTT. It specifies CASSMGQEKGEAFF.

The chain recombines TRBV14 with TRBJ2-1; maybe TRBD1 (5 bases). V lost 2 bases to trimming and J lost 6 bases, with 11 bases between them. In germline, CDR1 is SGHDN, CDR2 FVKESK. This CDR3 is built from 14 residues. As DNA, the CDR3 is TGTGCCAGCAGCCAACAATGGGGCGGCAATGAGCAGTTCTTC. Its translation is CASSQQWGGNEQFF.

The chain recombines TRBV5-1 with TRBJ2-5, with D possibly TRBD2 on 5 matching bases. The V end lost 0 bases, the J end lost 4 bases, and 10 bases lay between the germline ends. The CDR3 is made up of 14 amino acids. The germline V gene has CDR1 SGHRS and CDR2 YFSETQ. CDR3 nucleotide sequence: TGCGCCAGCAGCTTGGCGGGGTCTCGAGAGACCCAGTACTTC. This translates into CASSLAGSRETQYF.

The J gene is TRBJ2-2, the V gene TRBV7-9, with 8 bases that match TRBD2. The V gene's germline CDR1 is SEHNR and CDR2 FQNEAQ (reference sequence). Germline trimming cut 3 bases from V and 6 bases from J; bases unmatched to any gene: 6. There are 15 residues in the CDR3. CDR3 in amino acids: CASSFRGGSAGELFF. As DNA, the CDR3 is TGTGCCAGCAGCTTCCGGGGGGGTTCAGCCGGGGAGCTGTTTTTT.

The V and J genes are TRBV7-2 and TRBJ2-4; possibly TRBD2 for D (5 bases). Germline V gene data show CDR1 as SGHTA and CDR2 as FQGNSA. This CDR3 contains 15 residues. V was cut by 5 bases and J by 2 bases, with 13 bases left in between. CDR3 residues: CASSRFMDSKNIQYF. The CDR3 DNA is TGTGCCAGCAGCCGATTTATGGACTCCAAAAACATTCAGTACTTC.

The rearrangement links TRBV19 to TRBJ1-2, with D possibly TRBD1 on 5 matching bases. The germline gives CDR1 LNHDA, CDR2 SQIVND (reference sequence). V lost 7 bases to trimming and J lost 7 bases, with 22 bases between them. This CDR3 has 15 amino acids. CDR3 nucleotides: TGTGCCAGTACCCCCACATTGGGAGGGGTTTCTGGCTACACCTTC. It encodes CASTPTLGGVSGYTF.

This chain uses TRBV15 with TRBJ2-7, with TRBD1 as a possible D gene (6 bases). The germline V gene has CDR1 LNHNV and CDR2 YYDKDF (reference sequence). V gave up 0 bases and J gave up 6 bases, with 12 bases separating them. The CDR3 is 14 amino acids. The CDR3 DNA is TGTGCCACCAGCAGAGATTTGGGGGCCGCCGAGCAGTACTTC. As protein: CATSRDLGAAEQYF.

The V call is TRBV27, the J call TRBJ2-7; maybe TRBD2 (7 bases). Trimming cost V 1 base and J 5 bases, with 18 bases left between them. The CDR3 is 16 residues long. The germline CDR1 and CDR2 sequences are MNHEY and SMNVEV (reference sequence). CDR3 DNA sequence: TGTGCCAGCAGTTTATGGGGGGGCAACTTAAAGGACGAGCAGTACTTC. Translated: CASSLWGGNLKDEQYF.